This T cell receptor (beta chain) was observed in a study of identical twins. In this sample, this clonotype turned up many times. Its matching antigen is unknown. Study observations and caveats: Invariant T cells like MAIT and iNKT could partly confound the zero-insertion analyses. Twin pairs' shared out-of-frame alpha sequences were enriched in low generation probability.

Each CDR3 protein is one row after TCRdb ran MiXCR on the 5' RACE reads. Among 150,000 or so distinct CDR3 sequences listed, around 3.4% were seen once. CDR3 size: 14 residues. Trimming took 3 bases from V and 4 from J, leaving 13 bases between them. Germline CDR1 and CDR2: SGHRS and YFSETQ. Sequenced input: memory T cells sorted from blood. The rearrangement links TRBV5-1 to TRBJ1-1, with TRBD1 as a possible D gene (6 bases). The clonotype originates from a man between 18 and 35 years old in good health. For the CDR3, the DNA is TGCGCCAGCAGCTCCGGCACAGGGAGCACTGAAGCTTTCTTT. Protein sequence: CASSSGTGSTEAFF.